Listed below are T cell receptor beta chains from one sample, sequenced in a study of beta chain features in type 1 diabetes. The table came from immunoSEQ multiplex PCR; TCRdb's copy has only in-frame clones and leaves some out. The sample yields hundreds of thousands of clones, roughly 13% seen once. The sequenced sample was naive CD4+ T cells from blood. The receptors come from a man younger than 30 with type 1 diabetes. The CDR3 runs from the conserved cysteine through the conserved F or W. The D gene is left open where the match is weak. Clone size is given for some rows only: seen once, a few or many times, or a class if the clone is expanded.

V gene: TRBV27
clone size: few
J gene: TRBJ2-1
D gene: NA
CDR3 DNA: TGTGCCAGTAGTGGAAGAGGGATCTTGTCCTACAATGAGCAGTTCTTC
CDR3 protein: CASSGRGILSYNEQFF

V gene: TRBV6-5
clone size: NA
J gene: TRBJ1-6
D gene: NA
CDR3 DNA: TGTGCCATCAGTAGAATCGGGACGGGGAATTCACCCCTCCACTTT
CDR3 protein: CAISRIGTGNSPLHF

V gene: TRBV6-5
clone size: few
J gene: TRBJ2-3
D gene: NA
CDR3 DNA: TGTGCCAGCAGTTCCCTAGGGGGGACTAGCACAGATACGCAGTATTTT
CDR3 protein: CASSSLGGTSTDTQYF

V gene: TRBV5-1
clone size: NA
J gene: TRBJ1-2
D gene: NA
CDR3 DNA: TGCGCCAGCAGCTTTACGGGGGAATATGGCTACACCTTC
CDR3 protein: CASSFTGEYGYTF

V gene: TRBV19
clone size: few
J gene: TRBJ2-3
D gene: TRBD1
CDR3 DNA: TGTGCCAGTAGTATCGGACAGGGAAGCACAGATACGCAGTATTTT
CDR3 protein: CASSIGQGSTDTQYF

V gene: TRBV10-2
clone size: few
J gene: TRBJ1-2
D gene: NA
CDR3 DNA: TGCGCCAGCAGTGAGAAGGACACGCGCTACACCTTC
CDR3 protein: CASSEKDTRYTF

V gene: TRBV28
clone size: NA
J gene: TRBJ2-7
D gene: NA
CDR3 DNA: TGTGCCAGCACCTGGGGCGGGGCAGGGTCGGTTTACGAGCAGTACTTC
CDR3 protein: CASTWGGAGSVYEQYF

V gene: TRBV28
clone size: NA
J gene: TRBJ1-2
D gene: TRBD1
CDR3 DNA: TGTGCCAGCAGCTCCCTGGGGACAGAGAGACTCTATGGCTACACCTTC
CDR3 protein: CASSSLGTERLYGYTF

V gene: TRBV15
clone size: few
J gene: TRBJ1-6
D gene: TRBD1
CDR3 DNA: TGTGCCTTCGGTACCGGGACAGCCAGTTCACCCCTCCACTTT
CDR3 protein: CAFGTGTASSPLHF

V gene: TRBV29-1
clone size: NA
J gene: TRBJ2-1
D gene: NA
CDR3 DNA: TGCAGCGCTCTCCGGGGATTCTCCCAGAATGAGCAGTTCTTC
CDR3 protein: CSALRGFSQNEQFF

V gene: TRBV6-1
clone size: few
J gene: TRBJ1-5
D gene: NA
CDR3 DNA: TGTGCCAGCAGTCCTCTAGGAGGCAATCAGCCCCAGCATTTT
CDR3 protein: CASSPLGGNQPQHF